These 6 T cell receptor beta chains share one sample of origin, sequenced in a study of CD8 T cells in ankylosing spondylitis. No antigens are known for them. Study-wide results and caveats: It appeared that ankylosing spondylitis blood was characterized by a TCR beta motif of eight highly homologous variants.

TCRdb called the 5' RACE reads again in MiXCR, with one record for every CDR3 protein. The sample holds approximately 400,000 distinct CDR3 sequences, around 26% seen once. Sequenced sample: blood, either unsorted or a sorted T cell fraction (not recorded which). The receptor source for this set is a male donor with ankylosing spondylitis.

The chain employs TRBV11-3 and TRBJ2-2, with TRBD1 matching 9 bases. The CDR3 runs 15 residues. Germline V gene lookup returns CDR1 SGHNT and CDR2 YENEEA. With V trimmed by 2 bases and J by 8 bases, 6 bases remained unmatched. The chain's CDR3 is CASSLSNRGLGELFF. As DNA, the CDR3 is TGTGCCAGCAGCTTATCGAACAGGGGGCTTGGGGAGCTGTTTTTT.

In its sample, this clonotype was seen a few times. CDR3 sequence: CASSFGTEAYGYTF. The CDR3 DNA is TGTGCCAGCAGCTTCGGGACAGAGGCCTATGGCTACACCTTC. V gene TRBV5-6 combines with J gene TRBJ1-2; 7 bases align to TRBD1. In germline, CDR1 is SGHDT, CDR2 YYEEEE. V dropped 2 bases and J dropped 4; count of bases not matched to a gene: 5. The CDR3 length is 14 residues.

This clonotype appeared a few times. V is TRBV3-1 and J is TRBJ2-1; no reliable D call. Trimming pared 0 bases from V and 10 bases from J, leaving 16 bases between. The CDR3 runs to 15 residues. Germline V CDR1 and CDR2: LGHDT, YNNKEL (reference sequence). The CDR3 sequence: CASSQDPYRAIEQFF. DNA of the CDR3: TGTGCCAGCAGCCAAGACCCTTATCGGGCAATAGAGCAGTTCTTC.

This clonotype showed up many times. The CDR3 protein is CASSLEGEETQYF. The CDR3, as DNA: TGCGCCAGCAGCTTGGAGGGCGAAGAGACCCAGTACTTC. V is TRBV5-1 and J is TRBJ2-5; no definite D call. CDR1 is SGHRS and CDR2 is YFSETQ in the germline V gene. Between the trimmed V and J ends, which lost 0 bases and 3 bases, there was a span of 6 bases. This CDR3 spans 13 amino acids.

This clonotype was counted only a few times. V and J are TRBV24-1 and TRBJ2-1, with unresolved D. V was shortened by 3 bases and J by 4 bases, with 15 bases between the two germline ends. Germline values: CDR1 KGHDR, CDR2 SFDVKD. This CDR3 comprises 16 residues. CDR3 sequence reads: CATSDPPGSQYNEQFF. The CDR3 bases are TGTGCCACCAGTGATCCTCCGGGCTCTCAATACAATGAGCAGTTCTTC.

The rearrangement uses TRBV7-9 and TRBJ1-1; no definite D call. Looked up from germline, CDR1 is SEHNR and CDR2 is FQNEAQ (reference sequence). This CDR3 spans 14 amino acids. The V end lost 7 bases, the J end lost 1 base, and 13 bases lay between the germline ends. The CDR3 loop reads CASTRPPENTEAFF. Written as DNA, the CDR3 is TGTGCCAGCACCCGTCCTCCGGAGAACACTGAAGCTTTCTTT.